This TCR beta chain stems from a study of cytotoxic CD8 clonotypes in ibrutinib-treated CLL. Overall study context: Mean productive templates were over 250,000; mean productive rearrangements were around 93,000. Overall study findings and caveats: Clonality increased at ibrutinib response and stayed stable in sustained remission. At progression, however, it fell back toward baseline. Clonality correlated strongly with circulating CD8+ T cells and exceeded age-matched healthy donors at baseline. Under therapy, public clonotypes either contracted or stayed stable, and they were uncommon.

Germline V lookup: CDR1 MDHEN, CDR2 SYDVKM. V was pared by 4 bases and J by 3 bases, with 6 bases of the junction left unmatched. The CDR3 covers 14 residues. Only in-frame clones appear in the TCRdb table, and some are missing; sequencing was by immunoSEQ multiplex PCR. The data hold more than 200,000 clones, with around 70% observed a single time. To note about this clone: Its antigen is unknown.

The material sequenced was PBMCs, taken after 24 months of ibrutinib treatment. The rearrangement uses TRBV28 and TRBJ2-7, with 7 bases that match TRBD2. The clonotype originates from a human donor with chronic lymphocytic leukemia. CDR3 nucleotide sequence: TGTGCCAGCAGTTCGCGGGGGTTCGTCTACGAGCAGTACTTC. Translating gives CASSSRGFVYEQYF.